Included here is one TCR beta chain sequence, with context. These data originate in a study of blood T cell repertoires in COVID-19. Study as a whole: Sites across the United States, Italy and Spain contributed samples from acute and convalescent COVID-19. In each case, the material was cDNA or gDNA derived from T cells, B-cell-depleted T cells, or PBMCs.

Authors' data handling: Amplification with reference gene primers provided the estimates of nucleated cell counts. TCRdb's table, derived via immunoSEQ multiplex PCR, lists solely in-frame clones and lacks some. That table is the source of V, J and clone size, and D and trimming were worked out from the DNA. The sample shows a few hundred thousand clones, around 82% of them seen only once. The germline gives CDR1 MNHEY, CDR2 SMNVEV (reference sequence). The CDR3 covers 16 residues. J was trimmed by 8 bases and V by 0 bases; bases with no gene match: 6. The gene calls are TRBV27 and TRBJ2-1; TRBD2 aligns across 11 bases. The source material was peripheral blood. The origin of this receptor is a woman between 18 and 29 years old with acute or convalescent COVID-19. DNA for the CDR3: TGTGCCAGCAGTTTATCGATACTAGCGGGAGTCGATGAGCAGTTCTTC. This encodes CASSLSILAGVDEQFF.